This T cell receptor (beta chain) comes out of a study of cytomegalovirus exposure and HLA in healthy donors. CDR1 is MNHNS and CDR2 is SASEGT in the germline V gene. V trimming: 6 bases; J trimming: 6 bases; junction bases outside the gene matches: 12. The CDR3 loop spans 15 amino acids. In the case of this clone: Antigen: not known.

Generated by immunoSEQ multiplex PCR, the TCRdb table keeps only in-frame clones and is missing some. The table has under 50,000 clones, 94% seen once. Overall study results and limits: Subsequent analysis of the approximately 120 validation repertoires found a tendency for first-cohort TCR clusters to co-occur.

Sequencing input: PBMCs. This rearrangement joins TRBV6-1 to TRBJ2-7; 9 bases align to TRBD1. The clonotype originates from a young woman in good health and CMV-seropositive. The DNA of the CDR3 is TGTGCCAGCAGGGGACCGGGACAGGGAATAGGCGAGCAGTACTTC. It codes for CASRGPGQGIGEQYF.